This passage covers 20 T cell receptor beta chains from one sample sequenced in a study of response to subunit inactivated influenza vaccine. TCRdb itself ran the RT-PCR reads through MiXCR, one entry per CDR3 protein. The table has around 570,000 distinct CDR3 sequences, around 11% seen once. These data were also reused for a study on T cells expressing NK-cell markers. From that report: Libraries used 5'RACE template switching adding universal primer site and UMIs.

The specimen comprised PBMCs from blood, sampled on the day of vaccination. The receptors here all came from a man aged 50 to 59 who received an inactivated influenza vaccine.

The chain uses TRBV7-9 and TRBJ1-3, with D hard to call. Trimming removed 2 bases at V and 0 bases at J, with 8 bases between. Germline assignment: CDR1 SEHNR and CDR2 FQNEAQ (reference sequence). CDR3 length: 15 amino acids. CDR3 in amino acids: CASSLRSGSGNTIYF. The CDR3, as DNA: TGTGCCAGCAGCTTACGTAGCGGCTCTGGAAACACCATATATTTT.

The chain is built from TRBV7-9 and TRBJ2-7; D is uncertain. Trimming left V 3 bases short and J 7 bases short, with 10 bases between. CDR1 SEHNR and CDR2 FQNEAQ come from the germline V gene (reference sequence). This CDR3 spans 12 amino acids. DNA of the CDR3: TGTGCCAGCAGCTTCGGGTACGAAGAGCAGTACTTC. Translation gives CASSFGYEEQYF.

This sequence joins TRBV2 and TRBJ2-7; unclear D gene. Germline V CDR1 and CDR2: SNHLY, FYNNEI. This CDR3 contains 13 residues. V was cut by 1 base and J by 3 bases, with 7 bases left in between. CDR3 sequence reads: CASSEGFSYEQYF. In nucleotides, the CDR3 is TGTGCCAGCAGTGAAGGGTTCAGCTACGAGCAGTACTTC.

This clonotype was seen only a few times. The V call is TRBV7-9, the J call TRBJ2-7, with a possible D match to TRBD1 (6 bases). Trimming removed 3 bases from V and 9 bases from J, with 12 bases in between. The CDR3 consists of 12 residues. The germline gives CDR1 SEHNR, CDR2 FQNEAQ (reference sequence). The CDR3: CASSLSTGWQYF. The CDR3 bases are TGTGCCAGCAGCTTGTCAACAGGGTGGCAGTACTTC.

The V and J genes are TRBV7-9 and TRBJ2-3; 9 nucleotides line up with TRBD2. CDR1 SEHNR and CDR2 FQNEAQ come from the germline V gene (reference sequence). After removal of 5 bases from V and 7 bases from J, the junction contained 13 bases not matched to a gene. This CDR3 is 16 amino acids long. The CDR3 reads CASSPWTSANRNTQYF. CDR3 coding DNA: TGTGCCAGCAGCCCGTGGACTAGCGCGAATAGGAATACGCAGTATTTT.

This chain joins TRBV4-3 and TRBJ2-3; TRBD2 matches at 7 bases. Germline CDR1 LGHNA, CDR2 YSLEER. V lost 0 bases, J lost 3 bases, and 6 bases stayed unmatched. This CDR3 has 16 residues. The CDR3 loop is CASSQDGRGRTDTQYF. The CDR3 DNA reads TGCGCCAGCAGCCAAGATGGGCGGGGGAGGACAGATACGCAGTATTTT.

CDR3 loop: CASSQDIFRDYNYEQFF. CDR3 DNA sequence: TGCGCCAGCAGCCAAGATATTTTCCGAGACTATAACTATGAGCAGTTCTTC. The rearrangement uses TRBV4-1 and TRBJ2-1, with D perhaps TRBD2 (5 bases). V lost 0 bases to trimming and J lost 8 bases, with 20 bases between them. The germline V gene has CDR1 MGHRA and CDR2 YSYEKL. The CDR3 sequence is 17 residues long.

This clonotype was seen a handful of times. Here the CDR3 reads CASTWAISGANVLTF. CDR3 in DNA: TGTGCCAGCACCTGGGCCATCTCTGGGGCCAACGTCCTGACTTTC. The chain employs TRBV12-3 or TRBV12-4 and TRBJ2-6, with unresolved D. V lost 7 bases and J 0 bases, leaving 10 bases between the germline ends. The CDR3 is made up of 15 amino acids.

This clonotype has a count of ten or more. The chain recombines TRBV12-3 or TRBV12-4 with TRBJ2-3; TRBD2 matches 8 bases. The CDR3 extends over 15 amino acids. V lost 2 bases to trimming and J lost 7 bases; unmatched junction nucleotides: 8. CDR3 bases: TGTGCCAGCAGTTTATCCAGCGGGAGTTTAAATACGCAGTATTTT. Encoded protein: CASSLSSGSLNTQYF.

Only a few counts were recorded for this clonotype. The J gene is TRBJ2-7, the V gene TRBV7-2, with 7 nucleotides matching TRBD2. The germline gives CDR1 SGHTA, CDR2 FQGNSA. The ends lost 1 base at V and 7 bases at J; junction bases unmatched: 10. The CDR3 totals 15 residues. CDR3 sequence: CASSLETSFLGEQYF. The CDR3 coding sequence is TGTGCCAGCAGCTTAGAGACTAGCTTCTTGGGGGAGCAGTACTTC.

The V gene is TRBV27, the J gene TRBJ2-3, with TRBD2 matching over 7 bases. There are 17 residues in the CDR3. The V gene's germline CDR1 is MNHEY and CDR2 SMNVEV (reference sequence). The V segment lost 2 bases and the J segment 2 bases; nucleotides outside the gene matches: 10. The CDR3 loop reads CASSLSVLRGFTDTQYF. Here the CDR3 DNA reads TGTGCCAGCAGTTTAAGTGTGTTGCGGGGGTTCACAGATACGCAGTATTTT.

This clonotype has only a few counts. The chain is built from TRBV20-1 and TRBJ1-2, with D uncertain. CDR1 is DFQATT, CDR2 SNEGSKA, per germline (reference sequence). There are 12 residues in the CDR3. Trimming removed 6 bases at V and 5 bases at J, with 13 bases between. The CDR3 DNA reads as TGCAGTGCCGATGGGAGGGTGTATGGCTACACCTTC. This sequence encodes CSADGRVYGYTF.

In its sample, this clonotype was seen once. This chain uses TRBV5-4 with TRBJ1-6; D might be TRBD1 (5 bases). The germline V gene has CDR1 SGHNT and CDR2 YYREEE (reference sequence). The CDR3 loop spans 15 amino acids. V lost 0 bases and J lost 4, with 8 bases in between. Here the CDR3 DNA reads TGTGCCAGCAGCTTGGGCAGGGCATATAATTCACCCCTCCACTTT. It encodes CASSLGRAYNSPLHF.

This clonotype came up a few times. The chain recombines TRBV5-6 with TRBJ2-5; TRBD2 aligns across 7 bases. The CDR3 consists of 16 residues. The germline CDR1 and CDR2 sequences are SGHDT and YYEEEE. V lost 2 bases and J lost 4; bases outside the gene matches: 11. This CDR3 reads CASSFLGTSERETQYF. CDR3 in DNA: TGTGCCAGCAGCTTTTTGGGAACTAGCGAGAGAGAGACCCAGTACTTC.

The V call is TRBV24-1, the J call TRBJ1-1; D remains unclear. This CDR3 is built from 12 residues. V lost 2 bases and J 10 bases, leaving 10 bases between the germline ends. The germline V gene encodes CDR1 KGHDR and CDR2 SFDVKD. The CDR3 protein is CATSDSKGTAFF. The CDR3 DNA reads TGTGCCACCAGTGATTCAAAGGGTACAGCTTTCTTT.

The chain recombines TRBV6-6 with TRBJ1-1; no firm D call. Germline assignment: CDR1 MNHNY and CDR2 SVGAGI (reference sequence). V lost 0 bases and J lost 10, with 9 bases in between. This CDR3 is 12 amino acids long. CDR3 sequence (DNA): TGTGCCAGCAGTTACTCGCTAGAGTCAGCTTTCTTT. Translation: CASSYSLESAFF.

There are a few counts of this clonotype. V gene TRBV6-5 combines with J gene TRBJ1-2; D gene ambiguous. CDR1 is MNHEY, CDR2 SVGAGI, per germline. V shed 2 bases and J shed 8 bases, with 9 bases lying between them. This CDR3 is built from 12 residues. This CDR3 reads CASSYLGDGYTF. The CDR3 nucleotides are TGTGCCAGCAGTTACCTGGGCGACGGCTACACCTTC.

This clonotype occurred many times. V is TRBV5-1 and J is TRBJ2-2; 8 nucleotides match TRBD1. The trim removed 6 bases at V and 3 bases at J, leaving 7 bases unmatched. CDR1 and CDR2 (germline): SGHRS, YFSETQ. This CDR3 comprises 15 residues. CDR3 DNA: TGCGCCAGCAACCTACGGACAGGGTACACCGGGGAGCTGTTTTTT. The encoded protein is CASNLRTGYTGELFF.

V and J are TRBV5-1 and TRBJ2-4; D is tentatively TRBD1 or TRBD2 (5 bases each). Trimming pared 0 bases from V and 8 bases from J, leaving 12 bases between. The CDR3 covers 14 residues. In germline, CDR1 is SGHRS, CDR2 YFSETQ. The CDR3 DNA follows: TGCGCCAGCAGCTTGGGGGGTTTGGGGGACATTCAGTACTTC. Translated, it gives CASSLGGLGDIQYF.

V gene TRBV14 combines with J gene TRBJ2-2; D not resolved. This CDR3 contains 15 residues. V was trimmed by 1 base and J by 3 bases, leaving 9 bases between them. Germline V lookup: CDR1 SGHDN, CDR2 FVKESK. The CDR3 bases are TGTGCCAGCAGCCAAGCTCTTAAATACACCGGGGAGCTGTTTTTT. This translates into CASSQALKYTGELFF.